Shown below are 10 T cell receptor beta chains from a single sample sequenced in a study of a mutant IDH1 vaccine in newly diagnosed glioma. For these TCRs, the target antigens are not known. Time point described: week 35, safety follow-up. What each vaccine dose contained was 300 ug of mutant IDH1 20-mer peptide, accompanied by topical imiquimod. Data came from immunoSEQ multiplex PCR; TCRdb stores just in-frame clones and leaves some out. The table shows 50,000 to 70,000 clones, with around 84% occurring only once. This material consisted of PBMCs, taken from a glioma patient whose treatment included an IDH1 peptide vaccine. All receptors derive from a young man with glioma.

The chain joins TRBV13 to TRBJ2-3; D may be TRBD1 or TRBD2 (5 bases each). The CDR3 runs 14 residues. V dropped 2 bases and J dropped 11 bases, with 17 bases sitting between them. CDR1 is PRHDT and CDR2 is FYEKMQ in the germline V gene (reference sequence). The DNA of the CDR3 is TGTGCCAGCAGCTTACTACCTAGGGACGCCGGGCAGTATTTT. It specifies CASSLLPRDAGQYF. Full variable domain (outside the CDR3, taken from reference TRBV13 and TRBJ2-3): AAGVIQSPRHLIKEKRETATLKCYPIPRHDTVYWYQQGPGQDPQFLISFYEKMQSDKGSIPDRFSAQQFSDYHSELNMSSLELGDSALYFCASSLLPRDAGQYFGPGTRLTVL.

Here the CDR3 DNA reads TGCGCCAGCAGCTACCTCCCTGGGACTGCCGCCTACGAGCAGTACTTC. Its protein is CASSYLPGTAAYEQYF. The chain carries TRBV5-1 and TRBJ2-7; tentative D call: TRBD2 (6 bases). The CDR3 has 16 amino acids. The V end lost 3 bases, the J end lost 2 bases, and 18 bases lay between the germline ends. The V gene's germline CDR1 is SGHRS and CDR2 YFSETQ. The full variable domain, in which reference TRBV5-1 and TRBJ2-7 provide the parts outside the CDR3, is KAGVTQTPRYLIKTRGQQVTLSCSPISGHRSVSWYQQTPGQGLQFLFEYFSETQRNKGNFPGRFSGRQFSNSRSEMNVSTLELGDSALYLCASSYLPGTAAYEQYFGPGTRLTVT.

Only a few counts were recorded for this clone. V and J are TRBV5-4 and TRBJ2-2; the D is unclear. V was shortened by 2 bases and J by 6 bases, with 11 bases between the two germline ends. This CDR3 region has 14 residues. Germline lookup yields CDR1 SGHNT and CDR2 YYREEE (reference sequence). CDR3 loop: CASSFEILSGELFF. CDR3 sequence (DNA): TGTGCCAGCAGCTTTGAAATTTTATCCGGGGAGCTGTTTTTT.

The chain uses TRBV15 and TRBJ2-7; 10 nucleotides match TRBD1. The trim removed 1 base at V and 4 bases at J, leaving 4 bases unmatched. This CDR3 is 15 amino acids long. Looked up from germline, CDR1 is LNHNV and CDR2 is YYDKDF (reference sequence). The DNA for the CDR3 is TGTGCCACCAGCAGAGGGACAGGGGGTCAGTACGAGCAGTACTTC. Translation gives CATSRGTGGQYEQYF.

This rearrangement joins TRBV13 to TRBJ2-7; possible D gene TRBD1, 6 bases. The CDR3 totals 14 residues. Trimming removed 2 bases from V and 3 bases from J, with 11 bases in between. Per germline, CDR1 PRHDT and CDR2 FYEKMQ (reference sequence). CDR3 residues: CASSLNSQGYEQYF. CDR3 coding DNA: TGTGCCAGCAGCTTAAATTCACAGGGCTACGAGCAGTACTTC. Full variable domain (missing parts from reference TRBV13 and TRBJ2-7): AAGVIQSPRHLIKEKRETATLKCYPIPRHDTVYWYQQGPGQDPQFLISFYEKMQSDKGSIPDRFSAQQFSDYHSELNMSSLELGDSALYFCASSLNSQGYEQYFGPGTRLTVT.

The rearrangement uses TRBV27 and TRBJ2-1; D ambiguous. Trimming took 4 bases from V and 9 from J, leaving 13 bases between them. Germline assignment: CDR1 MNHEY and CDR2 SMNVEV (reference sequence). CDR3 length equals 13 residues. The CDR3 protein is CASSSRALGEQFF. The CDR3 region has the DNA TGTGCCAGCAGTTCCCGGGCCCTCGGTGAGCAGTTCTTC.

This clone was found once. J is TRBJ2-2 and V is TRBV7-6; no clear D gene. Germline CDR1 reads SGHVS; CDR2 reads FNYEAQ. The CDR3 loop spans 13 amino acids. The V end lost 0 bases, the J end lost 6 bases, and 5 bases lay between the germline ends. The CDR3 sequence: CASSLASAGELFF. In nucleotides, the CDR3 is TGTGCCAGCAGCTTAGCAAGCGCCGGGGAGCTGTTTTTT.

The CDR3 sequence: CASSFTYERYEQYF. In nucleotides, the CDR3 is TGCGCCAGCAGCTTCACCTACGAACGCTACGAGCAGTACTTC. The rearrangement links TRBV5-1 to TRBJ2-7; the D is unclear. CDR3 length equals 14 residues. Per germline, CDR1 SGHRS and CDR2 YFSETQ. V lost 2 bases to trimming and J lost 3 bases, with 12 bases between them.

This clone was counted a few times. This chain connects TRBV28 to TRBJ1-4; no definite D call. The CDR3 extends over 16 amino acids. Germline V gene lookup returns CDR1 MDHEN and CDR2 SYDVKM. V lost 6 bases and J 7 bases, leaving 21 bases between the germline ends. The CDR3 DNA reads TGTGCCAGCAGCCCCGGTAGGAGCTCGGGAAGTGAAAAACTGTTTTTT. Translating it yields CASSPGRSSGSEKLFF.

The rearrangement links TRBV6-5 to TRBJ1-1, with 8 bases identical to TRBD1. CDR1 MNHEY and CDR2 SVGAGI come from the germline V gene. V dropped 0 bases and J dropped 4; count of bases not matched to a gene: 1. The CDR3 sequence is 14 residues long. CDR3 coding DNA: TGTGCCAGCAGTTACTCCGACAGGGGCACTGAAGCTTTCTTT. Protein: CASSYSDRGTEAFF.